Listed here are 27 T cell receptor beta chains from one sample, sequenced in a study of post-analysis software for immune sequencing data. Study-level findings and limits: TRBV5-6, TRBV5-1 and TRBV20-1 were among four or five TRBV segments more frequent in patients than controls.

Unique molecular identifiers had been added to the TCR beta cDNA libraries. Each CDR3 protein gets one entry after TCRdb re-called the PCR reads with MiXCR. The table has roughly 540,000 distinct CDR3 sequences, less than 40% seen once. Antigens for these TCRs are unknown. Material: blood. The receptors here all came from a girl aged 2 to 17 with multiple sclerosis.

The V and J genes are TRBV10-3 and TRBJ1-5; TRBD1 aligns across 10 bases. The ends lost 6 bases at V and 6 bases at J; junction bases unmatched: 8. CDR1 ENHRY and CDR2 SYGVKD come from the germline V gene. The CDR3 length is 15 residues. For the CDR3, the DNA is TGTGCCATCAGCGTTGACAGGGGGCAGGGTCAGCCCCAGCATTTT. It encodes CAISVDRGQGQPQHF.

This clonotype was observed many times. The CDR3 nucleotides read TGCAGTGCTAGTATAAAGGGTAGGACCTACGAGCAGTACTTC. It is translated as CSASIKGRTYEQYF. V usage is TRBV20-1 and J usage is TRBJ2-7, with D uncertain. The CDR3 extends over 14 amino acids. Germline CDR1 DFQATT, CDR2 SNEGSKA (reference sequence). V lost 3 bases, J lost 2 bases, and 14 bases lay in between.

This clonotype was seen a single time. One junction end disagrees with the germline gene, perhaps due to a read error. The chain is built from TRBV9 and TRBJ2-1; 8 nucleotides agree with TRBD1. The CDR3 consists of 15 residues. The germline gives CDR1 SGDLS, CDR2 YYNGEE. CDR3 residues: CASSVAPTGVNERFF. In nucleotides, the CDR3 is TGTGCCAGCAGCGTAGCCCCGACAGGGGTGAATGAGCGGTTCTTC.

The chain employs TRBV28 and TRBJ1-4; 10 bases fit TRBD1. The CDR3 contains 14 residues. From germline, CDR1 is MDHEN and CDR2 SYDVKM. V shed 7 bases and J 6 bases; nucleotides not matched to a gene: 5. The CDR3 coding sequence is TGTGCCAGCAAACCGGGACAGGGGTATGAAAAACTGTTTTTT. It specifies CASKPGQGYEKLFF.

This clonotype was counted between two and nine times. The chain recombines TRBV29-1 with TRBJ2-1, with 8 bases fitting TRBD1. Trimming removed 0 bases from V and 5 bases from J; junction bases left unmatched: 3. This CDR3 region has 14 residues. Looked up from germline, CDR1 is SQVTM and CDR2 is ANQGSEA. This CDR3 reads CSVEDQGANNEQFF. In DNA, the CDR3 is TGCAGCGTTGAAGATCAGGGGGCGAACAATGAGCAGTTCTTC.

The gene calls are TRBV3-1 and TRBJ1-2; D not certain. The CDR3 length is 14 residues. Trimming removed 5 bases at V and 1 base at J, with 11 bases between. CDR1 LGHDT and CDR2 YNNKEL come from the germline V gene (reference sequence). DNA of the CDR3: TGTGCCAGCAGCGCCCCCGGGAATAACTATGGCTACACCTTC. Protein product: CASSAPGNNYGYTF.

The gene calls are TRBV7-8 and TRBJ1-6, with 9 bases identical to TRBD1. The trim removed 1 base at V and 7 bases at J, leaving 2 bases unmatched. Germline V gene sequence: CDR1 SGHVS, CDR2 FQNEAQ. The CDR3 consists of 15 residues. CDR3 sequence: CASSLGTGVNSPLHF. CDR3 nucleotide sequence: TGTGCCAGCAGCTTAGGGACAGGGGTCAATTCACCCCTCCACTTT.

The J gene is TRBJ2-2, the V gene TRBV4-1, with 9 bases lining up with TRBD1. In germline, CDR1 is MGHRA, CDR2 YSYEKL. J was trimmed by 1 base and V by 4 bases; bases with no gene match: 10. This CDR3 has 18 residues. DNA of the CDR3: TGCGCCAGCAGCCTACAGGGGGCTTCTACCCTGAACACCGGGGAGCTGTTTTTT. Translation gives CASSLQGASTLNTGELFF.

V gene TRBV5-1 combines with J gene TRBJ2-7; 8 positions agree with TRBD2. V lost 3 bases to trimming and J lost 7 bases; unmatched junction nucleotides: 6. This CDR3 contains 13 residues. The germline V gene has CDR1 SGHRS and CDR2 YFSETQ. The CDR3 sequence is CASSSGGGYEQYF. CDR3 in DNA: TGCGCCAGCAGCTCGGGGGGGGGATATGAGCAGTACTTC.

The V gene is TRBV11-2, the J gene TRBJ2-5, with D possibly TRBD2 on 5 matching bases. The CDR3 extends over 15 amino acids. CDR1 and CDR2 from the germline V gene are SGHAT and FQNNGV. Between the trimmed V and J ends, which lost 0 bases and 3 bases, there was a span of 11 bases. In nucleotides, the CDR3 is TGTGCCAGCAGCTTAGATGCCGGGGAGAAAGAGACCCAGTACTTC. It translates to CASSLDAGEKETQYF.

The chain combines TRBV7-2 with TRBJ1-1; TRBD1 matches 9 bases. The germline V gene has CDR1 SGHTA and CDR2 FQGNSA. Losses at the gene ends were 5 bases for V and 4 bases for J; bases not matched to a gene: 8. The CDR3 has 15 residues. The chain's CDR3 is CASSPHTGGLTEAFF. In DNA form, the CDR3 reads TGTGCCAGCAGCCCGCATACAGGGGGCCTCACTGAAGCTTTCTTT.

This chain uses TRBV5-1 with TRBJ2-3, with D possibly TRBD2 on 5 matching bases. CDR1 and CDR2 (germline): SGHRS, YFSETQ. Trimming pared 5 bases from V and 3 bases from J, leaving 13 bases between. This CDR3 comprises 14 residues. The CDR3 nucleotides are TGCGCCAGCAGTGGAATTGAGGGAACAGATACGCAGTATTTT. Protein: CASSGIEGTDTQYF.

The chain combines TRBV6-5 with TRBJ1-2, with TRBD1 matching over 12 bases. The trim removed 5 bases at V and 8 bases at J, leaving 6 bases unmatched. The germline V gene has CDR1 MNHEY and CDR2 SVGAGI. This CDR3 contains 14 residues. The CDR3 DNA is TGTGCCAGCAGTAGGGACAGGGGGCTCGGGGGCTACACCTTC. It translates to CASSRDRGLGGYTF.

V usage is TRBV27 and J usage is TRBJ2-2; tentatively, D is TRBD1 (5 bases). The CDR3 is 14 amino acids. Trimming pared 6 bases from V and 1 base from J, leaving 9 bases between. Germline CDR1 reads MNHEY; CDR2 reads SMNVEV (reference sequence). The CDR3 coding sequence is TGTGCCAGCAGAAAAGACAGGAACACCGGGGAGCTGTTTTTT. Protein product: CASRKDRNTGELFF.

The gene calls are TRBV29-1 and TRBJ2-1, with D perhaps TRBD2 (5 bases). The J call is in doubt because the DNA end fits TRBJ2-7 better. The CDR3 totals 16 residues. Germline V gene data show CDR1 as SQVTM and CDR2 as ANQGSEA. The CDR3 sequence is CSVPDYDLSSYNEQYF. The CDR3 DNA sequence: TGCAGCGTCCCCGACTATGACCTTTCCTCCTACAATGAGCAGTACTTC.

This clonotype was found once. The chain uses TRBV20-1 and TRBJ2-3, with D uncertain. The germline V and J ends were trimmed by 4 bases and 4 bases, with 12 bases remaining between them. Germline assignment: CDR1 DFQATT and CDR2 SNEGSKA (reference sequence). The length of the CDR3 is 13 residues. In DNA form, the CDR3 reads TGCAGTGCTACCGCCCCGCCCGCAGATACGCAGTATTTT. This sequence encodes CSATAPPADTQYF.

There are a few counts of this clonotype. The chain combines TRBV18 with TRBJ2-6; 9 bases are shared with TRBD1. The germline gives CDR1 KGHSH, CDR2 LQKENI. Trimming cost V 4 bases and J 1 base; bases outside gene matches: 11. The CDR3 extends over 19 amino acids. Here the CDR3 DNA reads TGTGCCAGCTCACTTGTAGGGGACAGGGTACCATCTGGGGCCAACGTCCTGACTTTC. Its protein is CASSLVGDRVPSGANVLTF.

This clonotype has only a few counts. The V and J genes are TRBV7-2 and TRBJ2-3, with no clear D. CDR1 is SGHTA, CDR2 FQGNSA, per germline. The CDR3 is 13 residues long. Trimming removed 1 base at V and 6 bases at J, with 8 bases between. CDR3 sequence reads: CASSLGAADTQYF. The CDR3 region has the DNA TGTGCCAGCAGCTTAGGAGCAGCGGATACGCAGTATTTT.

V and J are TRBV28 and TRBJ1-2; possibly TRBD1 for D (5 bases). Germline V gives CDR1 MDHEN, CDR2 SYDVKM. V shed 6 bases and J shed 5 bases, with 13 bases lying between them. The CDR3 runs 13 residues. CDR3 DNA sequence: TGTGCCAGCAGGCCTTGGGAGGGGTATGGCTACACCTTC. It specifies CASRPWEGYGYTF.

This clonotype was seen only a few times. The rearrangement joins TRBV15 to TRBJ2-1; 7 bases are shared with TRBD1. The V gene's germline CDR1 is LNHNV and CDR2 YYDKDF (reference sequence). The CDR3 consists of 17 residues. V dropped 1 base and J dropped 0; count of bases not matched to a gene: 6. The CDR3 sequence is CATSRVSGQDSYNEQFF. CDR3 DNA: TGTGCCACCAGCAGAGTGAGTGGACAGGACTCCTACAATGAGCAGTTCTTC. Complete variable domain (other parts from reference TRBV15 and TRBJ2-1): DAMVIQNPRYQVTQFGKPVTLSCSQTLNHNVMYWYQQKSSQAPKLLFHYYDKDFNNEADTPDNFQSRRPNTSFCFLDIRSPGLGDTAMYLCATSRVSGQDSYNEQFFGPGTRLTVL.

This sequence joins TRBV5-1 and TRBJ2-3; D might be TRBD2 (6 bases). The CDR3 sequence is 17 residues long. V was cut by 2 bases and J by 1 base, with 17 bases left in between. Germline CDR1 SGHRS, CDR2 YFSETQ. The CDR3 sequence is CASSFGAGPRGTDTQYF. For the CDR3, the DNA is TGCGCCAGCAGCTTCGGGGCGGGGCCCCGGGGCACAGATACGCAGTATTTT.

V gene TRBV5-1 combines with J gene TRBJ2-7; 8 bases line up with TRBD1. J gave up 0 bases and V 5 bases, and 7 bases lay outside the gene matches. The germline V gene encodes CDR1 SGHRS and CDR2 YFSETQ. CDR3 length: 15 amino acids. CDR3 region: CASRGWTGSSYEQYF. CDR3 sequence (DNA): TGCGCCAGCAGGGGCTGGACAGGGAGCTCCTACGAGCAGTACTTC.

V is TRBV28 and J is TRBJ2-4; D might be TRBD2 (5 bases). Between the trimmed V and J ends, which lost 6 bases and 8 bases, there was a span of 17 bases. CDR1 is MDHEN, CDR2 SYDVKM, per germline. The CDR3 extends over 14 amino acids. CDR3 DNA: TGTGCCAGCAGACAAATCCACAAGGAGGACATTCAGTACTTC. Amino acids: CASRQIHKEDIQYF. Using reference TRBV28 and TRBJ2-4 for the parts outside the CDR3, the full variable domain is DVKVTQSSRYLVKRTGEKVFLECVQDMDHENMFWYRQDPGLGLRLIYFSYDVKMKEKGDIPEGYSVSREKKERFSLILESASTNQTSMYLCASRQIHKEDIQYFGAGTRLSVL.

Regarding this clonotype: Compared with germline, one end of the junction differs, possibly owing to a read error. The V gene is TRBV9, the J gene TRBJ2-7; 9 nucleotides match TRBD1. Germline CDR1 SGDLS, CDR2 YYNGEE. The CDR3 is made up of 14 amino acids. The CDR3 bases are TGTGTCAGCAGCCCTCAGGACAGGGGCTACGAGCAGTACTTC. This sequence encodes CVSSPQDRGYEQYF.

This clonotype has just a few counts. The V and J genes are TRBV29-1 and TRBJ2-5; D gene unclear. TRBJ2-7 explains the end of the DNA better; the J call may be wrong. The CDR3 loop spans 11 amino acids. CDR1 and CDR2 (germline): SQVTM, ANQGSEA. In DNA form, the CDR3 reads TGCAGCGTCGCCGACGGATACGAGCAGTACTTC. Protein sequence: CSVADGYEQYF.

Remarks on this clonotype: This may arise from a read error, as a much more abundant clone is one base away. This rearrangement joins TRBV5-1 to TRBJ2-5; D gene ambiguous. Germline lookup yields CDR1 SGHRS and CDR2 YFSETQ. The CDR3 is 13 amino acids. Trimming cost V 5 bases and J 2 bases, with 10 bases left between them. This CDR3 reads CASRETVQETQYF. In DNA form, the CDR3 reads TGCGCCAGCAGGGAGACGGTACAAGAGACCCAGTACTTC.

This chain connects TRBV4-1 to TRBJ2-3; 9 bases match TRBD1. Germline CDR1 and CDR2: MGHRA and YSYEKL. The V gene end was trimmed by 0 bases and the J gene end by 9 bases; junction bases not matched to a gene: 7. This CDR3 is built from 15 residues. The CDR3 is CASSQDGTGFLTQYF. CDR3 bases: TGCGCCAGCAGCCAAGATGGGACAGGGTTCCTAACGCAGTATTTT.